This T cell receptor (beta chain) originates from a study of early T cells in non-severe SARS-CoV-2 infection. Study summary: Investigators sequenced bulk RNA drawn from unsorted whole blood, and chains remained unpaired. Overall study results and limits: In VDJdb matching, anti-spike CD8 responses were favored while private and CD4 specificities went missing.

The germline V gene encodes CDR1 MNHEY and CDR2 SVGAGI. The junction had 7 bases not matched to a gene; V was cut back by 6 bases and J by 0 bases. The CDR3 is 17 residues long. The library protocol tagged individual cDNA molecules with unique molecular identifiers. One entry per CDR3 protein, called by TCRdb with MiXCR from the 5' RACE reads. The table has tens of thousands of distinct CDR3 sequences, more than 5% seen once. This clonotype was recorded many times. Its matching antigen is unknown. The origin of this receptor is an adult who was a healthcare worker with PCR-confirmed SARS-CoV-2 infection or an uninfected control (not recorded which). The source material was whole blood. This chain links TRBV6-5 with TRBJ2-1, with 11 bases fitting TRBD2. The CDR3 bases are TGTGCCAGCAGAGGACTAGCGGGCCATAGCTCCTACAATGAGCAGTTCTTC. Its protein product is CASRGLAGHSSYNEQFF.